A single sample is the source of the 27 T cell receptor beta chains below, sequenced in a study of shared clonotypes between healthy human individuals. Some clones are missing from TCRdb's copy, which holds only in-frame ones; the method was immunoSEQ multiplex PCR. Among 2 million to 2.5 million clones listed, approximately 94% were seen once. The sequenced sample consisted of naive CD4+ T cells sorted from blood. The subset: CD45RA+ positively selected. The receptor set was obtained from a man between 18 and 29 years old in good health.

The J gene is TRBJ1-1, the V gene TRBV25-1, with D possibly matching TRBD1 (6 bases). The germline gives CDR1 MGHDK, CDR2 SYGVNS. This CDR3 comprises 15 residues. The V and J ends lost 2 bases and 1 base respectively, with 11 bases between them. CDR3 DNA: TGTGCCAGCAGTGAAGCGGGGGCGCCGAACACTGAAGCTTTCTTT. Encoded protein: CASSEAGAPNTEAFF.

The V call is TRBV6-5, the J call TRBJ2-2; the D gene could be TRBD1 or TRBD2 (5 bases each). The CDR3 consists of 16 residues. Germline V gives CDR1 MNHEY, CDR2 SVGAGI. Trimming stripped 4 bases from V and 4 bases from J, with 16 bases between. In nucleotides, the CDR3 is TGTGCCAGCAGTTGGGGGACCCAGCGTCCCACCGGGGAGCTGTTTTTT. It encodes CASSWGTQRPTGELFF.

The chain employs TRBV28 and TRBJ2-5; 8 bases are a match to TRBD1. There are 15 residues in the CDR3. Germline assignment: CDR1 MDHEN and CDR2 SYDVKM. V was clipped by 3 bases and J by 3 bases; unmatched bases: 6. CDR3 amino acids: CASSFSRQGKETQYF. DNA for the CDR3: TGTGCCAGCAGTTTCTCAAGACAGGGGAAAGAGACCCAGTACTTC.

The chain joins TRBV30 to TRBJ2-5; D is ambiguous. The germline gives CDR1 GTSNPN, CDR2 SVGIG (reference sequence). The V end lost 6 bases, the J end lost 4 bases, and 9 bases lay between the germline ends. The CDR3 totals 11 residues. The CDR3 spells CACKAAETQYF. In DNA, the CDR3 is TGTGCCTGTAAAGCAGCAGAGACCCAGTACTTC.

The CDR3 here is CASSRKQGEGTEAFF. The CDR3 coding sequence is TGCGCCAGCAGCCGCAAACAGGGAGAGGGCACTGAAGCTTTCTTT. The chain recombines TRBV4-1 with TRBJ1-1; tentatively, D is TRBD1 (6 bases). The CDR3 has 15 amino acids. The V end lost 4 bases, the J end lost 4 bases, and 16 bases lay between the germline ends. CDR1 and CDR2 (germline): MGHRA, YSYEKL.

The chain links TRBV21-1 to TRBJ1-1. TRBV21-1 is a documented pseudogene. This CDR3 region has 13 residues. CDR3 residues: CASSYRGGGEAFF. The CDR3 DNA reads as TGTGCCAGCAGCTATCGGGGAGGAGGTGAAGCTTTCTTT.

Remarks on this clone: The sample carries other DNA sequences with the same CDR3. CDR3 protein: CASSLSLSGANVLTF. The DNA of the CDR3 is TGTGCCAGCAGTTTATCGCTCTCTGGGGCCAACGTCCTGACTTTC. The chain carries TRBV27 and TRBJ2-6, with unresolved D. Looked up from germline, CDR1 is MNHEY and CDR2 is SMNVEV (reference sequence). V lost 0 bases, J lost 0 bases, and 3 bases lay in between. The CDR3 contains 15 residues.

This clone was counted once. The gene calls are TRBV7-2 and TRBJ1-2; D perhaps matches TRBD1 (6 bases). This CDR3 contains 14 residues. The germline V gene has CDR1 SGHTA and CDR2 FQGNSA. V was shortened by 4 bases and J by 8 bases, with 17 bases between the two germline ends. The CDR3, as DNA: TGTGCCAGCAGCTCCGCGGGGGGCTGGGTCGGCTACACCTTC. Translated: CASSSAGGWVGYTF.

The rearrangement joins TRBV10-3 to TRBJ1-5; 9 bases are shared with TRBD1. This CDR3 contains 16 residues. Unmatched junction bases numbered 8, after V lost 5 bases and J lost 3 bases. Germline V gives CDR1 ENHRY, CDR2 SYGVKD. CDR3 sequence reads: CAISPGTGFVNQPQHF. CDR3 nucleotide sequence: TGTGCCATCAGTCCCGGGACAGGGTTTGTCAATCAGCCCCAGCATTTT.

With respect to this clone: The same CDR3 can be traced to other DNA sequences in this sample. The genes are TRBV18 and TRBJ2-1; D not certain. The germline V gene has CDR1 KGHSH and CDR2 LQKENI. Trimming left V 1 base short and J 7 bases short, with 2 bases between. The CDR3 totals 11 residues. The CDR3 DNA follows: TGTGCCAGCTCACCACAAAATGAGCAGTTCTTC. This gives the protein CASSPQNEQFF. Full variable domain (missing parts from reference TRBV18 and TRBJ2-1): NAGVMQNPRHLVRRRGQEARLRCSPMKGHSHVYWYRQLPEEGLKFMVYLQKENIIDESGMPKERFSAEFPKEGPSILRIQQVVRGDSAAYFCASSPQNEQFFGPGTRLTVL.

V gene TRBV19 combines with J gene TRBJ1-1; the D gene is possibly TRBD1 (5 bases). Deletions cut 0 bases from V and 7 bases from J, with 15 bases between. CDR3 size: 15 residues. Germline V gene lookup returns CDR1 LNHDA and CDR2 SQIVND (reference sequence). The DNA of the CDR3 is TGTGCCAGTAGTATAGACGAGGGGAGAACAGGTGAAGCTTTCTTT. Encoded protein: CASSIDEGRTGEAFF.

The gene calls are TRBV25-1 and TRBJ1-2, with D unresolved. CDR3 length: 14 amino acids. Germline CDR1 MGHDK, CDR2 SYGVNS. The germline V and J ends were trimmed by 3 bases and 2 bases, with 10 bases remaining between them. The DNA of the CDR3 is TGTGCCAGCAGTGAGGCTTCGAGAAACTATGGCTACACCTTC. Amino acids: CASSEASRNYGYTF.

The CDR3 reads CASSEGQGCGMNTEAFF. The CDR3, as DNA: TGTGCCAGCAGCGAGGGACAGGGGTGTGGGATGAACACTGAAGCTTTCTTT. V gene TRBV21-1 combines with J gene TRBJ1-1; no check of the table's D call, TRBD1, against the DNA was made. TRBV21-1 is noted as a pseudogene. This CDR3 has 17 amino acids.

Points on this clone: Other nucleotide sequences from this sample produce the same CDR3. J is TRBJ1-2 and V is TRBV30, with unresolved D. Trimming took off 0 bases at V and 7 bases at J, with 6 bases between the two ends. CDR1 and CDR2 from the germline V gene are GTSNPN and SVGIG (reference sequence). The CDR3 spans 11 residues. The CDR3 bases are TGTGCCTGGAGTGTGGGAGCTGGCTACACCTTC. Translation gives CAWSVGAGYTF.

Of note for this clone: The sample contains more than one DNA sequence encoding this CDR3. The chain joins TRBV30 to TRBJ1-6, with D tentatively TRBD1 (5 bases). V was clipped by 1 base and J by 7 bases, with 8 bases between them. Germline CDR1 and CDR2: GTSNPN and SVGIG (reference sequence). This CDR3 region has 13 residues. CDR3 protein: CAWSGQGNSPLHF. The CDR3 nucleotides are TGTGCCTGGAGTGGGCAGGGCAATTCACCCCTCCACTTT.

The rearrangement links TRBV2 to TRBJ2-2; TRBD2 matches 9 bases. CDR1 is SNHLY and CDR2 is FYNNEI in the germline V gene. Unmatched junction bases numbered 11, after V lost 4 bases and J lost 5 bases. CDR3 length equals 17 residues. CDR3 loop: CASSADIAGAVTGELFF. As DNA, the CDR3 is TGTGCCAGCAGTGCAGATATAGCGGGGGCGGTAACCGGGGAGCTGTTTTTT.

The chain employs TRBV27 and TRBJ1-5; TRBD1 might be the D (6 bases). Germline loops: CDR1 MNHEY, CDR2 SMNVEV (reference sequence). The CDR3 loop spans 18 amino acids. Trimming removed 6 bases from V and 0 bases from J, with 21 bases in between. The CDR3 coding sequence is TGTGCCAGCAGCCCCGACAGGCTGGGGATGTATAGCAATCAGCCCCAGCATTTT. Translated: CASSPDRLGMYSNQPQHF.

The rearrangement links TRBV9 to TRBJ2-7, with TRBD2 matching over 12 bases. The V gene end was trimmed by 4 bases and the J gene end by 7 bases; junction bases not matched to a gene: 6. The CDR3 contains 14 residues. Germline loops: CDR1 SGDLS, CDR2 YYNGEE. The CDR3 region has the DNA TGTGCCAGCAGCCCAACTAGCGGGAGGTGGGAGCAGTACTTC. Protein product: CASSPTSGRWEQYF.

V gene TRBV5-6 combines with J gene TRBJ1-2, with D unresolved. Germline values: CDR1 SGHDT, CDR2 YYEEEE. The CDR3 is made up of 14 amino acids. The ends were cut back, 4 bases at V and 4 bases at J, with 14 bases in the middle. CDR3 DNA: TGTGCCAGCAGCCCCTCGGGCGGCATCTATGGCTACACCTTC. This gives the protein CASSPSGGIYGYTF.

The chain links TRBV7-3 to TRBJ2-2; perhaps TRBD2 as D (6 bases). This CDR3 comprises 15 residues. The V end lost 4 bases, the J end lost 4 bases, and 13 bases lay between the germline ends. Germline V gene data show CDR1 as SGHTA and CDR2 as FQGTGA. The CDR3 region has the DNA TGTGCCAGCAGCTCTACGAGGACTACCACCGGGGAGCTGTTTTTT. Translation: CASSSTRTTTGELFF.

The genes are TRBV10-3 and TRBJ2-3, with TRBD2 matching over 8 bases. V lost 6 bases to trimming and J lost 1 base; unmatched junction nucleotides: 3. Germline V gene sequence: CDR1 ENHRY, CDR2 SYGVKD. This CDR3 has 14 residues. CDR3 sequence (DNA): TGTGCCATCAGGAGCGGGAGTGGCACAGATACGCAGTATTTT. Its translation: CAIRSGSGTDTQYF.

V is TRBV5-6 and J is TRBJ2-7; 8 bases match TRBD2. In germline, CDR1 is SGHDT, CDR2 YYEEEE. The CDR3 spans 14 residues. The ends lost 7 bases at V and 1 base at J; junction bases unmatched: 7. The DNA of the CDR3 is TGTGCCAGCGCGGATGGCGGGGGGTCCTACGAGCAGTACTTC. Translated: CASADGGGSYEQYF.

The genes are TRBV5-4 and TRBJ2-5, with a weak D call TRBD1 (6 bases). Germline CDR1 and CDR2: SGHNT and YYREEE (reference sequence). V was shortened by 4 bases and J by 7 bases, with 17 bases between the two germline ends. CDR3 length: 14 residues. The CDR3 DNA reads TGTGCCAGCAGCAGTGCTCACAGGGATACGACCCAGTACTTC. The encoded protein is CASSSAHRDTTQYF.

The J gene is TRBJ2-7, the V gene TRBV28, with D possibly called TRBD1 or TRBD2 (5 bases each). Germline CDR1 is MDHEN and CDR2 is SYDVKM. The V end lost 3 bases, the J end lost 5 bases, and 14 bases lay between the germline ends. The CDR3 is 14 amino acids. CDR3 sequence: CASSLSGTVNEQYF. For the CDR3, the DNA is TGTGCCAGCAGTTTGTCGGGGACGGTCAACGAGCAGTACTTC.

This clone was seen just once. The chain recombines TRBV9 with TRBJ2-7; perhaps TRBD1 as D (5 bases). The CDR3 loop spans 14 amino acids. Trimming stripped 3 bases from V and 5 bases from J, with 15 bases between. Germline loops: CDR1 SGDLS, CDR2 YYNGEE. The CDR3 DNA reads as TGTGCCAGCAGCGGGCCAGGGCCTGGGGACGAGCAGTACTTC. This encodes CASSGPGPGDEQYF.

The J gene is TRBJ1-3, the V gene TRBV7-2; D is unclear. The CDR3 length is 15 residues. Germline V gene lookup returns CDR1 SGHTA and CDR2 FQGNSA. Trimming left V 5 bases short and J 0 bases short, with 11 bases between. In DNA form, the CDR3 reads TGTGCCAGCAGCCCAGGACGTCTCTCTGGAAACACCATATATTTT. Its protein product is CASSPGRLSGNTIYF.

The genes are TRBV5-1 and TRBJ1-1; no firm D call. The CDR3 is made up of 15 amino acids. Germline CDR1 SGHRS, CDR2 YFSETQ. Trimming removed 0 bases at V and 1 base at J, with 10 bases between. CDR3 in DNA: TGCGCCAGCAGCTTGGGAGCCTGGCGGAACACTGAAGCTTTCTTT. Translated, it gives CASSLGAWRNTEAFF.